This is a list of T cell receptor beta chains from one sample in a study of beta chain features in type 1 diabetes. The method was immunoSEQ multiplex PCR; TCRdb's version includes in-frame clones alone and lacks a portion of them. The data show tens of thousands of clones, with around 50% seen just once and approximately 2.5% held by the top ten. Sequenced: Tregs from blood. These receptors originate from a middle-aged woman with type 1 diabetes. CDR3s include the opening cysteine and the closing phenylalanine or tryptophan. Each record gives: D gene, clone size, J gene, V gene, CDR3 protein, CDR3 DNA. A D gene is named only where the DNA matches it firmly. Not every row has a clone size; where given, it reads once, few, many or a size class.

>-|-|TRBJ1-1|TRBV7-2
CASSIGVGKTEAFF
TGTGCCAGCAGCATCGGGGTCGGAAAAACTGAAGCTTTCTTT
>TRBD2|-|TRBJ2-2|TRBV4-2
CASSQGLAAGTGELFF
TGTGCCAGCAGCCAAGGACTAGCGGCTGGCACCGGGGAGCTGTTTTTT
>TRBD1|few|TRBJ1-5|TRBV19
CASSGTGGRQPQHF
TGTGCCAGTAGCGGGACAGGGGGCCGGCAGCCCCAGCATTTT
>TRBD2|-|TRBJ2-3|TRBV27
CASTLWAGGETDTQYF
TGTGCCAGCACCCTCTGGGCGGGGGGGGAGACAGATACGCAGTATTTT
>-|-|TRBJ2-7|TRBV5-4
CASSLGLRVLEQYF
TGTGCCAGCAGCCTAGGCCTTCGGGTTTTGGAGCAGTACTTC
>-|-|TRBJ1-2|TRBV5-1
CASSGEGGYGYTF
TGCGCCAGCAGTGGTGAAGGGGGTTATGGCTACACCTTC
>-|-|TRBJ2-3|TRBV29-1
CSATLSSADTQYF
TGCAGCGCCACGCTATCCTCCGCAGATACGCAGTATTTT
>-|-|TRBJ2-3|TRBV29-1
CSVELARGTDTQYF
TGTAGCGTTGAGCTCGCCAGGGGCACAGATACGCAGTATTTT
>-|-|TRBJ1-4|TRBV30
CAWSAATNEKLFF
TGTGCCTGGAGTGCAGCAACTAATGAAAAACTGTTTTTT
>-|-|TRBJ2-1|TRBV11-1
CASSLRARVGDEQFF
-
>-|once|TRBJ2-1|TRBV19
CASSVNNRGISFF
TGTGCCAGTAGTGTCAATAACCGAGGTATATCCTTCTTC
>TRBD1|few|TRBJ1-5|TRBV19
CASDDRASNQPQHF
TGTGCCAGCGATGACAGGGCCAGCAATCAGCCCCAGCATTTT
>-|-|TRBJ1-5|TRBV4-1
CASSQDGAGNQPQHF
TGCGCCAGCAGCCAAGACGGTGCGGGTAATCAGCCCCAGCATTTT
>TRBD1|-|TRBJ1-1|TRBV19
CASTSARTGNTEAFF
TGTGCCAGTACTAGTGCTCGGACAGGGAACACTGAAGCTTTCTTT
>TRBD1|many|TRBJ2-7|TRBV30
CAWSASSSGQGQYF
TGTGCCTGGAGTGCTTCTTCCTCGGGACAGGGGCAGTACTTC
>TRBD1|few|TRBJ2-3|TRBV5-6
CASSGTGLSTDTQYF
TGTGCCAGCAGCGGGACAGGGCTCAGCACAGATACGCAGTATTTT
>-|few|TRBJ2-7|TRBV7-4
CAFNYEQYF
TGTGCCTTCAACTACGAGCAGTACTTC
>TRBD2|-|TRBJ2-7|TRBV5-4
CASSLGSGLAGRYEQYF
TGTGCCAGCAGCTTAGGGTCCGGACTAGCGGGACGGTACGAGCAGTACTTC
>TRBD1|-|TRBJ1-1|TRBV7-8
CASSVPGQGRTEAFF
TGTGCCAGCAGCGTACCGGGACAGGGAAGGACTGAAGCTTTCTTT
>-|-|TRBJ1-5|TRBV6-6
CASSYGQSNQPQHF
TGTGCCAGCAGTTACGGGCAGAGCAATCAGCCCCAGCATTTT
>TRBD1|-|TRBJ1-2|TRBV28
CASSLTGGVGGYTF
TGTGCCAGCAGCCTAACAGGGGGCGTGGGGGGCTACACCTTC
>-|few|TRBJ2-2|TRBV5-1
CASSSGVTGELFF
TGCGCCAGCAGCTCAGGGGTTACCGGGGAGCTGTTTTTT
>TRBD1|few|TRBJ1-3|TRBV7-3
CASSLREAGGSGNTIYF
TGTGCCAGCAGCTTAAGGGAGGCAGGGGGTTCTGGAAACACCATATATTTT
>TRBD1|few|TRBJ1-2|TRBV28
CASSYYRDRGGGYTF
TGTGCCAGCAGTTACTACCGGGACAGGGGCGGAGGCTACACCTTC
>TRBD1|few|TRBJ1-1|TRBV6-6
CASSPGQANTEAFF
TGTGCCAGCAGTCCCGGACAGGCGAACACTGAAGCTTTCTTT
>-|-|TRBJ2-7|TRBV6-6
CASNRGSYEQYF
TGTGCCAGCAACCGGGGGTCCTACGAGCAGTACTTC
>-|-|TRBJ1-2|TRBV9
CASSLPGLQGYTF
TGTGCCAGCAGCCTACCAGGGTTACAGGGCTACACCTTC
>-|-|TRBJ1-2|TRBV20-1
CSVRRDGYTF
TGCAGTGTTAGGAGGGATGGCTACACCTTC
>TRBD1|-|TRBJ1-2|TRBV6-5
CASTGTGDYGYTF
TGTGCCAGCACCGGGACAGGGGATTATGGCTACACCTTC
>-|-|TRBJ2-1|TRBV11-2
CASRPFAAQGNEQFF
TGTGCCAGCAGGCCTTTTGCCGCCCAGGGGAATGAGCAGTTCTTC
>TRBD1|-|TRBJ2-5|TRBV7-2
CASRPTTGEETQYF
TGTGCCAGCAGACCCACTACAGGGGAAGAGACCCAGTACTTC
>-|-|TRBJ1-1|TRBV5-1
CASSLQTAMNTEAFF
TGCGCCAGCAGCCTGCAGACAGCCATGAACACTGAAGCTTTCTTT
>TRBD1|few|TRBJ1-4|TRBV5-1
CASSRGQAFNEKLFF
TGCGCCAGCAGTCGGGGACAGGCCTTTAATGAAAAACTGTTTTTT
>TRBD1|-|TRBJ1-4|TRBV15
CATNDRAGEKLFF
TGTGCCACCAACGACAGGGCGGGGGAAAAACTGTTTTTT
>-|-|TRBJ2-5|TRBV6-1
CASSEFRAIQQETQYF
TGTGCCAGCAGTGAATTCCGCGCGATTCAACAAGAGACCCAGTACTTC
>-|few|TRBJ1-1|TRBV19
CASRTGGGGTEAFF
TGTGCCAGTAGGACGGGGGGCGGGGGCACTGAAGCTTTCTTT
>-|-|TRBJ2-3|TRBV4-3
CASSQGGLAGDTQYF
TGCGCCAGCAGCCAGGGGGGACTGGCGGGAGATACGCAGTATTTT
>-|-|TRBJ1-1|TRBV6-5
CASSPAWGRNTEAFF
TGTGCCAGCAGTCCCGCGTGGGGGCGGAACACTGAAGCTTTCTTT
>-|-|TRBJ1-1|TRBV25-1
CATEGNTEAFF
TGTGCCACCGAGGGAAACACTGAAGCTTTCTTT
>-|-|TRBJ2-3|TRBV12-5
CASGLVSGGFKGDTQYF
TGTGCTAGTGGTTTGGTGTCGGGGGGCTTCAAAGGAGATACGCAGTATTTT